The clone carrying this T cell receptor beta chain occurred once. The entry originates in a study of somatic mutations in cytotoxic T cells in rheumatoid arthritis. Sequencing was performed with immunoSEQ multiplex PCR; in TCRdb, only in-frame clones are kept and a portion is missing. The sample has 3,000 to 4,000 clones, about 94% seen once; the top ten hold 7.5% to 8%. The length of the CDR3 is 14 residues. The rearrangement joins TRBV21-1 to TRBJ2-1; TRBD2, the D gene given by the table, was not confirmed from the DNA. TRBV21-1 is flagged as a pseudogene. This clonotype originated in a woman aged 55 to 70 with rheumatoid arthritis. What was sequenced was CD8+ T cells sorted from blood. CDR3 amino acids: CATAAGLSYNEQFF. CDR3 coding DNA: TGTGCCACCGCAGCGGGTCTCTCCTACAATGAGCAGTTCTTC.